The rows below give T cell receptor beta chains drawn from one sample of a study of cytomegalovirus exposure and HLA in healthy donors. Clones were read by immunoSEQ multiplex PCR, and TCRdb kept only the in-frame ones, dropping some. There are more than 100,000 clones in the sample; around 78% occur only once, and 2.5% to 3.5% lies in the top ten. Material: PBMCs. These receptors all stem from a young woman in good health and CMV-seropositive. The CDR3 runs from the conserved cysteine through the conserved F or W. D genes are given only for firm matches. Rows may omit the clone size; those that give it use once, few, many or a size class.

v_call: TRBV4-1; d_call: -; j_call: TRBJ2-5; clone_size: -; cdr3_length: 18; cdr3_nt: TGCGCCAGCAGCCAAGGCGGGTGGGGTAGGGTGGGGCAAGAGACCCAGTACTTC; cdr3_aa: CASSQGGWGRVGQETQYF
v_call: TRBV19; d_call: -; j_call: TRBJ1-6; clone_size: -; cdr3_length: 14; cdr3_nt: TGTGCCAGTAGTTCCCCGGGTCGACCAAATACCCTCCACTTT; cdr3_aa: CASSSPGRPNTLHF
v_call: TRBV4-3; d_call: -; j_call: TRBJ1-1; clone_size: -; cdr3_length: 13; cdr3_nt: TGCGCCAGCAGCCTTCCTGGGGAGTCGGAGGCTTTCTTT; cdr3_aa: CASSLPGESEAFF
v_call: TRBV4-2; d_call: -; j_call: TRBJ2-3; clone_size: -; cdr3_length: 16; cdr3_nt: TGTGCCAGCAGCCAAGAGCGGGCCTCTGGCACAGATACGCAGTATTTT; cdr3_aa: CASSQERASGTDTQYF
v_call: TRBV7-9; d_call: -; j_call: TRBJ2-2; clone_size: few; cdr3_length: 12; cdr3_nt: TGTGCCAGCAGCTTAGCAGAGGGGGAGCTGTTTTTT; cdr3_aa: CASSLAEGELFF
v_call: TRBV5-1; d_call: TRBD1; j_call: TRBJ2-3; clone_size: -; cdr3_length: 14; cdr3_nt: TGCGCCAGCAGCGTGGGACAGGGCACAGATACGCAGTATTTT; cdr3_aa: CASSVGQGTDTQYF
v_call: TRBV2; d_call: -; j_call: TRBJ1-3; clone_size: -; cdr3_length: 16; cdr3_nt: TGTGCCAGCAGTGAAGCGTTTGCGGGGGCGGGTGACACCATATATTTT; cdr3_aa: CASSEAFAGAGDTIYF
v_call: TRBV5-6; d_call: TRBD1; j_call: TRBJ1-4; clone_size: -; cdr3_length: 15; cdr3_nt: TGTGCCAGCAGACCAAGGGGGCAACCTAATGAAAAACTGTTTTTT; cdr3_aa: CASRPRGQPNEKLFF
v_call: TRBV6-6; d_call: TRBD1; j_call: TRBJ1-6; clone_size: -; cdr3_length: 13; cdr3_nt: TGTGCCAGCTCCGGGACAGCGAATTCACCCCTCCACTTT; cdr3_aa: CASSGTANSPLHF
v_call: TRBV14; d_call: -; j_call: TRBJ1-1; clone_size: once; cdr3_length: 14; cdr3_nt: TGTGCCAGCAGCCCCAGGGTGGCGAACACTGAAGCTTTCTTT; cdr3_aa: CASSPRVANTEAFF
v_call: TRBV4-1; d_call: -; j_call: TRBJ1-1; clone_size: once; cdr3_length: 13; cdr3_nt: TGCGCCAGCAGCCCGACAGCGACCACTGAAGCTTTCTTT; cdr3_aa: CASSPTATTEAFF
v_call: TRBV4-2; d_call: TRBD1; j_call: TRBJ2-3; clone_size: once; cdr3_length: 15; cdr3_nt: TGTGCCAGCAGCCGCCAGGGGGTTGATACAGATACGCAGTATTTT; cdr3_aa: CASSRQGVDTDTQYF
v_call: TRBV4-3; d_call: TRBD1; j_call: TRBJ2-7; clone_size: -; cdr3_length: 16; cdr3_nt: TGCGCCAGCAGCCATGGAGACAGGGTTATTCCCCACGAGCAGTACTTC; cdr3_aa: CASSHGDRVIPHEQYF
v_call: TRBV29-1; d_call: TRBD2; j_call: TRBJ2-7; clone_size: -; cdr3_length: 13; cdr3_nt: TGCAGCGCCATACTAGCGGCACGCTACGAGCAGTACTTC; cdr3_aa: CSAILAARYEQYF
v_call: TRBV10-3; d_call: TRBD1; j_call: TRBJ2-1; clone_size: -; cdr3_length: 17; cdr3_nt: TGTGCCATCAGTGATTGGGACAGGGGGGACACGTCCAATGAGCAGTTCTTC; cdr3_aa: CAISDWDRGDTSNEQFF
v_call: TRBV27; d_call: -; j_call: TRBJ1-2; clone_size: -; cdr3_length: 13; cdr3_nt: TGTGCCAGCAGTTTTGGGGCGGCCTATGGCTACACCTTC; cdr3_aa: CASSFGAAYGYTF
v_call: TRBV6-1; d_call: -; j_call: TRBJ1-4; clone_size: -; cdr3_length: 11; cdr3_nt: TGTGCCAGCTTCACGGGTGGAAAACTGTTTTTT; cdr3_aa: CASFTGGKLFF
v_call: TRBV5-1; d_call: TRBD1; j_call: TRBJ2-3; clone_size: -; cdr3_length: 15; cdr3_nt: TGCGCCAGCAGCCTATCGACAGGGGCGGTAGATACGCAGTATTTT; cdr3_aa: CASSLSTGAVDTQYF
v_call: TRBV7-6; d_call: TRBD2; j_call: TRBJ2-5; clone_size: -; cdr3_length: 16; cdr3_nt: TGTGCCAGCAGTCCTACTAGCGGGGGGGCCGGGGAGACCCAGTACTTC; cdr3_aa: CASSPTSGGAGETQYF
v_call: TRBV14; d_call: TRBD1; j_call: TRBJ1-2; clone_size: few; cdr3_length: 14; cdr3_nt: TGTGCCAGCAGCCCGTACCGACAGGGTTATGGCTACACCTTC; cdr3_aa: CASSPYRQGYGYTF
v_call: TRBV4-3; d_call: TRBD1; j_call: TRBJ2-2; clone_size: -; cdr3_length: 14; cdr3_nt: TGCGCCAGCAGCCCTTGGGACAGGGGCGGGGAGCTGTTTTTT; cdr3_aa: CASSPWDRGGELFF
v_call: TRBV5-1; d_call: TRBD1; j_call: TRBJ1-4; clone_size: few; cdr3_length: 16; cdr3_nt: TGCGCCAGCAGTTCAAATTCAGGGGGACCGGGCGAAAAACTGTTTTTT; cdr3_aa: CASSSNSGGPGEKLFF
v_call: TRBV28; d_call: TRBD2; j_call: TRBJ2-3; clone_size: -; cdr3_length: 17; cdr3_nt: TGTGCCAGCAGTTTAGGGAGTAGCGGGGGGGCCATAGATACGCAGTATTTT; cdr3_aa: CASSLGSSGGAIDTQYF
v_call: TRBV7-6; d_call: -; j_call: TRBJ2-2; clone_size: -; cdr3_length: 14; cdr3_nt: TGTGCCAGCAGCTTGTTTCAGGGGCCCGGGGAGCTGTTTTTT; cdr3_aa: CASSLFQGPGELFF
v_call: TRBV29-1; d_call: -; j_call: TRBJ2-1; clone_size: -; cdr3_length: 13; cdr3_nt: TGCAGCCACCGAGTGCAGGTTTTCGGTGAGCAGTTCTTC; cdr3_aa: CSHRVQVFGEQFF
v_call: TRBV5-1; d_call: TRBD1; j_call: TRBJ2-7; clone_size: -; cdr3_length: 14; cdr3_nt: TGCGCCAGCAAAAGGAAGGGGACAGACGACGAGCAGTACTTC; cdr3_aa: CASKRKGTDDEQYF
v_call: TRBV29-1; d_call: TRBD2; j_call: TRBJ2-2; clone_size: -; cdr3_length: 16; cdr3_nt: TGCAGCGTTACCTTAGGAGCGGGGGCAAACACCGGGGAGCTGTTTTTT; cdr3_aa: CSVTLGAGANTGELFF
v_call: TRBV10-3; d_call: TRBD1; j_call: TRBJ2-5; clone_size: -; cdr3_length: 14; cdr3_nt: TGTGCCACCCGGACAGGGGGCCTTCCAGAGACCCAGTACTTC; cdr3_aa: CATRTGGLPETQYF
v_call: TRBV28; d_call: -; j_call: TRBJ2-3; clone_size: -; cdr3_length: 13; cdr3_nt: TGTGCCAGCAGTTTAGGGGGCCCCGGTACGCAGTATTTT; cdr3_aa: CASSLGGPGTQYF
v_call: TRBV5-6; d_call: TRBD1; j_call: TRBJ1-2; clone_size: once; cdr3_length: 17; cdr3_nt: TGTGCCAGCAGCCAGGGCGATAAGACAGGGATCAACTATGGCTACACCTTC; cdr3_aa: CASSQGDKTGINYGYTF
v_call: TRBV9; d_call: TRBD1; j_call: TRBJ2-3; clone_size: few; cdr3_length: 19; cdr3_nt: TGTGCCAGCAGCCCCCAGAGGGGGCGCGCACAGGGTAACACGGGGACGCAGTATTTT; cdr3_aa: CASSPQRGRAQGNTGTQYF
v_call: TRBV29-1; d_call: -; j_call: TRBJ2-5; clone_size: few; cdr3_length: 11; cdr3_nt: TGCAGCACTAGGACAGTAGAGACCCAGTACTTC; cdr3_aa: CSTRTVETQYF
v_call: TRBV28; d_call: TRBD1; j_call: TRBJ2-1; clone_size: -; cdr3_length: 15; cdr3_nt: TGTGCCAGCAGTCCGACGGGACAGGGAAGCAATGAGCAGTTCTTC; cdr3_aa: CASSPTGQGSNEQFF
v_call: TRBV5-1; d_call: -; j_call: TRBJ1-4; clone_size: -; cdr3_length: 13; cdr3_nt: TGCGCCAGCAGCTTGTACCAGAATGAAAAACTGTTTTTT; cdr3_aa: CASSLYQNEKLFF
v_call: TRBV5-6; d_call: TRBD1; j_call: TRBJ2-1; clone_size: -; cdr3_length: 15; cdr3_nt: TGTGCCAGCAGCCCCTCCGGGACAGCCTACAATGAGCAGTTCTTC; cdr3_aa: CASSPSGTAYNEQFF
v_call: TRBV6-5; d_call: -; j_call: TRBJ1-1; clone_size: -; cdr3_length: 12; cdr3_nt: TGTGCCAGCAGTTACCGTCGGACTGAAGCTTTCTTT; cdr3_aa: CASSYRRTEAFF
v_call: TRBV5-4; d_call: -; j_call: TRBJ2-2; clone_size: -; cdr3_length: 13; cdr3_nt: TGTGCCAGCAGCTTGGTAGGGGCCCGGGAGCTGTTTTTT; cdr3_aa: CASSLVGARELFF
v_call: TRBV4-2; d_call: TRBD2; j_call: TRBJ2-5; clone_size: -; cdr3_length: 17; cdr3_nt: TGTGCCAGCAGCCAGGGGACTAGCGGGGGACCCCAAGAGACCCAGTACTTC; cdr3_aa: CASSQGTSGGPQETQYF
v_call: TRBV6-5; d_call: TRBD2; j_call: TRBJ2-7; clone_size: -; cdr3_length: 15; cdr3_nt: TGTGCCAGCAGTTACTCGAGGTTGGGGGAGGGCGAGCAGTACTTC; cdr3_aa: CASSYSRLGEGEQYF
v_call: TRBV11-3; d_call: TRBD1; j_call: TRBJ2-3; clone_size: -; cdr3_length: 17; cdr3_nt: TGTGCCAGCAGCTTCTCGACAGGGACACTTCCCACAGATACGCAGTATTTT; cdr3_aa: CASSFSTGTLPTDTQYF
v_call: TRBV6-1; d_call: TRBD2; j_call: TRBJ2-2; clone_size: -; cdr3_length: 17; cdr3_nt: TGTGCCAGCAGTGATCTTTGGGCGGGGGGGGTCGCCGGGGAGCTGTTTTTT; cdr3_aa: CASSDLWAGGVAGELFF
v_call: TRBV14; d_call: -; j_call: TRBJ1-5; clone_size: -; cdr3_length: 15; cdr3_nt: TGTGCCAGCAGCCTCTCCAGGGGCGGCAATCAGCCCCAGCATTTT; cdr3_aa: CASSLSRGGNQPQHF
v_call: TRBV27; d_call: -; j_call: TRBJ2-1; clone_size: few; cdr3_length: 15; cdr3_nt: TGTGCCAGCAGCCCCCCTCAGGGGACCTACAATGAGCAGTTCTTC; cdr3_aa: CASSPPQGTYNEQFF
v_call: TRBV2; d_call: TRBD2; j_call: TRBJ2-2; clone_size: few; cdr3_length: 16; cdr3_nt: TGTGCCAGCGCAGGCGGACTAGCGGGGGGGCACGGGGAGCTGTTTTTT; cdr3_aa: CASAGGLAGGHGELFF
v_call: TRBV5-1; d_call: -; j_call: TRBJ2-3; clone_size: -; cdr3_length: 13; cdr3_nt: TGCGCCAGCAGCTTGCGCGGCACAGATACGCAGTATTTT; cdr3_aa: CASSLRGTDTQYF
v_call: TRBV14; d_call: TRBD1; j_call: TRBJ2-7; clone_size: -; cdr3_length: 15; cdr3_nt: TGTGCCAGCAGCCGGGACAGGGGAGGGGTCTACGAGCAGTACTTC; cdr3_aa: CASSRDRGGVYEQYF
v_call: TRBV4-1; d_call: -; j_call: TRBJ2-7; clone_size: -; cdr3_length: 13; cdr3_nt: TGCGCCAGCAGCCCCCACACCGCCTACGAGCAGTACTTC; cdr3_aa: CASSPHTAYEQYF
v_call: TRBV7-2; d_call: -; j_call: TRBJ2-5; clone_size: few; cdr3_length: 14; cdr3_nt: TGTGCCAGCAGCTCTATAGTGGTCCAAGAGACCCAGTACTTC; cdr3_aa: CASSSIVVQETQYF
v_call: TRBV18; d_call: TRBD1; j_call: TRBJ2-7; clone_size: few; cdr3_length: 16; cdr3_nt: TGTGCCAGCTCACCACCGGTGGGACAGGGGGCCTACGAGCAGTACTTC; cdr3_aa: CASSPPVGQGAYEQYF
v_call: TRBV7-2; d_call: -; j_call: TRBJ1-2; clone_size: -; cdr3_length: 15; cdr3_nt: TGTGCCAGCAGCTTCTCGTTACAGCTCAACTATGGCTACACCTTC; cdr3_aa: CASSFSLQLNYGYTF
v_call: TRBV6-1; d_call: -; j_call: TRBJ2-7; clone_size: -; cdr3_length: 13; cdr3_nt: TGTGCCAGCAGTGAAAACCGAGCCTACGAGCAGTACTTC; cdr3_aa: CASSENRAYEQYF
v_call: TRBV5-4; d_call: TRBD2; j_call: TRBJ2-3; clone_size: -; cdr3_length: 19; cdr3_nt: TGTGCCAGCAGCTCCGGATTTTGGACTAGCGGGGGGTTCACAGATACGCAGTATTTT; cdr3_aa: CASSSGFWTSGGFTDTQYF
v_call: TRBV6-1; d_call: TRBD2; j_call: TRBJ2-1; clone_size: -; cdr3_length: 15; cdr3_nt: TGTGCCAGCAGTGAACTACTAGCGGGGCCCAATGAGCAGTTCTTC; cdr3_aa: CASSELLAGPNEQFF
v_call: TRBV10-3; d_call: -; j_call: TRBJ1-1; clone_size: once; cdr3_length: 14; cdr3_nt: TGTGCCATCAGTGAGTCCGGGACACTCTTTGAAGCTTTCTTT; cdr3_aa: CAISESGTLFEAFF
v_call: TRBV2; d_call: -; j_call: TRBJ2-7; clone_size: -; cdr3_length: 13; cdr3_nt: TGTGCCAGCAGTTTGGACAGAACCTACGAGCAGTACTTC; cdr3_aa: CASSLDRTYEQYF
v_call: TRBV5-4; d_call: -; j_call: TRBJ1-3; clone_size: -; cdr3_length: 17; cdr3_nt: TGTGCCAGCAGCTTGGACGGCAGTCAGAGGTCTGGAAACACCATATATTTT; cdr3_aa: CASSLDGSQRSGNTIYF
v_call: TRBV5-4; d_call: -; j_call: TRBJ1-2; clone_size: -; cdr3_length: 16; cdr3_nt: TGTGCCAGCAGCCCCCTTCCGGGGAGGGGTTCCTATGGCTACACCTTC; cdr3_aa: CASSPLPGRGSYGYTF
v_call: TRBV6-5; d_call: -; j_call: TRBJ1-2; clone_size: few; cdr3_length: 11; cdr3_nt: TGTGCCAGCTGGAAAGGGGATGGCTACACCTTC; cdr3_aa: CASWKGDGYTF
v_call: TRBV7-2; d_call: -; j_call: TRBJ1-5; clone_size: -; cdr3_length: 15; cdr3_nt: TGTGCCAGCAGCTTAGTATTTTCGGGGGATCAGCCCCAGCATTTT; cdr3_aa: CASSLVFSGDQPQHF
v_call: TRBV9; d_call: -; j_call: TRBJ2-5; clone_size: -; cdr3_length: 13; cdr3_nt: TGTGCCAGCGGCCGAGAGGCGCAAGAGACCCAGTACTTC; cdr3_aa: CASGREAQETQYF